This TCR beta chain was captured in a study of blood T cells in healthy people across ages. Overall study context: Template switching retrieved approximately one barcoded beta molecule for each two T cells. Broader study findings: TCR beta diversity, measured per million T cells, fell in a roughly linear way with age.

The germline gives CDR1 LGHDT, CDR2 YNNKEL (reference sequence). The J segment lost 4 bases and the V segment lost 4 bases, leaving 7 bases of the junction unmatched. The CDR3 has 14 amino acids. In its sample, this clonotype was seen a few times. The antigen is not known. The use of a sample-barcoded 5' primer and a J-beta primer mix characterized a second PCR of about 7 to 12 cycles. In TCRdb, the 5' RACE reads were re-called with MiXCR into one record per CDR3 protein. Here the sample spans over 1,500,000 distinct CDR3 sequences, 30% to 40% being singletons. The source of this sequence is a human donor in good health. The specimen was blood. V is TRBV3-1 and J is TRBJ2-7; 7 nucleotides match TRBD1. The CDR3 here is CASSPGQEYYEQYF. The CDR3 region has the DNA TGTGCCAGCAGCCCCGGACAGGAGTATTACGAGCAGTACTTC.